Presented here are 2 T cell receptor beta chains from one specimen sequenced in a study of CD8+ T cells in alopecia areata. In each case, RNA was isolated and then reverse transcribed into cDNA as the sequencing template. Assay: immunoSEQ multiplex PCR; the TCRdb copy retains only in-frame clones and omits some. The sample lists 110,000 to 150,000 clones, 51% occurring once. Sequenced material: CD4+ T cells sorted from blood, taken at week 0. These receptors were obtained from a human donor with alopecia areata.

The J gene is TRBJ2-3, the V gene TRBV29-1; 7 bases are shared with TRBD2. The germline V gene encodes CDR1 SQVTM and CDR2 ANQGSEA. The CDR3 consists of 12 residues. V gave up 7 bases and J gave up 6 bases; unmatched junction bases: 7. The DNA of the CDR3 is TGCAGCGCTGGACACGGGGGGGATACGCAGTATTTT. The encoded protein is CSAGHGGDTQYF.

CDR3 residues: CASSMMGQGTFF. CDR3 nucleotides: TGTGCCAGTAGTATGATGGGACAGGGGACTTTCTTT. The gene calls are TRBV19 and TRBJ1-1, with 10 nucleotides matching TRBD1. Trimming cost V 3 bases and J 12 bases; bases outside gene matches: 4. Germline CDR1 and CDR2: LNHDA and SQIVND (reference sequence). CDR3 length: 12 amino acids.